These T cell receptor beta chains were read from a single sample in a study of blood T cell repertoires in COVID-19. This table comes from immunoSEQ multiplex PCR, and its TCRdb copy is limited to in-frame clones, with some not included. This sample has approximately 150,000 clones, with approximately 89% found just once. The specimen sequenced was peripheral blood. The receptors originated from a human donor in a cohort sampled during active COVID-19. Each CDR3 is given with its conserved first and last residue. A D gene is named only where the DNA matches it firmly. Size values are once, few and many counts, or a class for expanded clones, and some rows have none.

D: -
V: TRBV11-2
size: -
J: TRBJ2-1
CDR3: CASSSGARSYNEQFF
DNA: TGTGCCAGCAGCTCTGGGGCCCGCTCCTACAATGAGCAGTTCTTC

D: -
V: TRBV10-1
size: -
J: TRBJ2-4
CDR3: CASSAGSKNIQYF
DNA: TGCGCCAGCAGTGCGGGGTCCAAAAACATTCAGTACTTC

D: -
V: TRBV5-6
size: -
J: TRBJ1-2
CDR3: CASSARTPYGYTF
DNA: TGTGCCAGCAGCGCGCGGACACCGTATGGCTACACCTTC

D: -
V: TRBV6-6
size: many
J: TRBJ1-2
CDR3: CASSYPAGGGGYTF
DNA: TGTGCCAGCAGTTACCCCGCGGGGGGGGGTGGCTACACCTTC

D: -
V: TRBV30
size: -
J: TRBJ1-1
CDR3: CAWSVLDSNTEAFF
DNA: TGTGCCTGGAGTGTACTGGACTCGAACACTGAAGCTTTCTTT

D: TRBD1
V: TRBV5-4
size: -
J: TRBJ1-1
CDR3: CASSLWQGVGTEAFF
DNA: TGTGCCAGCAGCTTGTGGCAGGGGGTGGGCACTGAAGCTTTCTTT

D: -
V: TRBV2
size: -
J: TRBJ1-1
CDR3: CASRQGRTEAFF
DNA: TGTGCCAGCAGGCAGGGAAGGACTGAAGCTTTCTTT

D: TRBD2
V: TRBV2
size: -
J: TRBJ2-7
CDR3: CASSAEGLAGSEQYF
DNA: TGTGCCAGCAGTGCCGAGGGACTAGCGGGGAGCGAGCAGTACTTC

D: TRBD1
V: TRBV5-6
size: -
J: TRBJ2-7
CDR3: CASSLGPGGSYEQYF
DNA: TGTGCCAGCAGCTTGGGCCCAGGGGGCTCCTACGAGCAGTACTTC

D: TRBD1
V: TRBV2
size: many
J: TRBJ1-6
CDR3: CASSVLPGGAESPLHF
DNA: TGTGCCAGCAGTGTTCTCCCAGGGGGCGCGGAATCACCCCTCCACTTT

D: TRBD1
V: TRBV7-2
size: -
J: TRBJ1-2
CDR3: CASSGAGTVDYTF
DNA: TGTGCCAGCAGCGGGGCCGGGACAGTCGACTACACCTTC

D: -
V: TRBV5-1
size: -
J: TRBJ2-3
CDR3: CASSQGFGSRDTQYF
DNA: TGCGCCAGCAGCCAAGGTTTTGGGTCGAGGGATACGCAGTATTTT

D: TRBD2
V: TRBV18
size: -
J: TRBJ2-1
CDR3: CASSPLDVAGGLNEQFF
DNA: TGTGCCAGCTCACCACTCGACGTAGCGGGGGGGCTTAATGAGCAGTTCTTC

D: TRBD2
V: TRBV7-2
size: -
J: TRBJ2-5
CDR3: CASSLFRGSGGGETQYF
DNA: TGTGCCAGCAGCTTATTTCGTGGGAGCGGGGGCGGTGAGACCCAGTACTTC

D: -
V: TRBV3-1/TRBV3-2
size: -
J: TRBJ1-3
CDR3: CASSQVLSAPWGNTIYF
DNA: TGTGCCAGCAGCCAAGTCCTAAGCGCCCCTTGGGGAAACACCATATATTTT

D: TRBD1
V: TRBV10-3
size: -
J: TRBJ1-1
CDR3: CAISETGGRAEAFF
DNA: TGTGCCATCAGTGAGACAGGGGGCAGGGCTGAAGCTTTCTTT

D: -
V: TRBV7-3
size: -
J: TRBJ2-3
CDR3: CASSPGLTSTDTQYF
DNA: TGTGCCAGCAGCCCGGGGTTGACTAGCACAGATACGCAGTATTTT

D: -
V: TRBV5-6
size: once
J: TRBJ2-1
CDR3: CASSPIGGDRFNEQFF
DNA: TGTGCCAGCAGTCCGATCGGAGGGGATCGGTTCAATGAGCAGTTCTTC

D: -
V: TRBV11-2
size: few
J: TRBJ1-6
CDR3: CASSFFTGAYNSPLHF
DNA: TGTGCCAGCAGCTTTTTTACCGGAGCCTATAATTCACCCCTCCACTTT

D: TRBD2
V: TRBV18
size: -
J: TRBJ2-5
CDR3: CASSPNRAAGGQETQYF
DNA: TGTGCCAGCTCACCAAACCGAGCAGCGGGGGGGCAAGAGACCCAGTACTTC

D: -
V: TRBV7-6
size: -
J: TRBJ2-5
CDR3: CASSSLLGVETQYF
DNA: TGTGCCAGCAGCTCCCTATTAGGAGTGGAGACCCAGTACTTC

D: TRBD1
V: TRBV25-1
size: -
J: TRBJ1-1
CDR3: CASSGRQGLGTEAFF
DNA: TGTGCCAGCAGTGGCCGACAGGGGCTTGGCACTGAAGCTTTCTTT

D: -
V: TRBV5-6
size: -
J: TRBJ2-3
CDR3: CASSFGTPLGADTQYF
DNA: TGTGCCAGCAGCTTCGGGACTCCCCTTGGGGCAGATACGCAGTATTTT

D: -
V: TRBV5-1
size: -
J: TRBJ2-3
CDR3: CASSLAGSTDTQYF
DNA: TGCGCCAGCAGCTTGGCCGGTAGCACAGATACGCAGTATTTT

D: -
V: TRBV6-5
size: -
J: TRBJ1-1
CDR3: CASSYGGTEAFF
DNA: TGTGCCAGCAGTTATGGAGGGACTGAAGCTTTCTTT

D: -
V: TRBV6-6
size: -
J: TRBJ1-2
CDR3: CASSYSGGEGYTF
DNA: TGTGCCAGCAGTTACAGCGGGGGCGAGGGCTACACCTTC

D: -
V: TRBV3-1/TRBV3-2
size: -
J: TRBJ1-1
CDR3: CASSQEGVAEAFF
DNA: TGTGCCAGCAGCCAAGAGGGAGTGGCTGAAGCTTTCTTT

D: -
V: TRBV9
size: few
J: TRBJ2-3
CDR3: CASGAGAASDTQYF
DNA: TGTGCCAGCGGGGCGGGGGCCGCGTCAGATACGCAGTATTTT

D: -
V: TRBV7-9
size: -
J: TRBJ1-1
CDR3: CASSPRLWGHNMNTEAFF
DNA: TGTGCCAGCAGCCCCCGCCTTTGGGGGCATAACATGAACACTGAAGCTTTCTTT

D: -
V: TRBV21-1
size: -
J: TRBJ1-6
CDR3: CASSEGKGTHSPLHF
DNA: TGTGCCAGCAGCGAAGGGAAGGGGACTCATTCACCCCTCCACTTT

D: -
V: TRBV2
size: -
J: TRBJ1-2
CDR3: CASSEGPGHRGYTF
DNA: TGTGCCAGCAGTGAAGGGCCGGGACACCGAGGCTACACCTTC

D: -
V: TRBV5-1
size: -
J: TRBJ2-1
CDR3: CASSLEQGVYNEQFF
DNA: TGCGCCAGCAGCTTGGAACAGGGCGTTTACAATGAGCAGTTCTTC

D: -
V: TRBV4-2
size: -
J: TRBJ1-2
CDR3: CASSPGIYGYTF
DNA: TGTGCCAGCAGCCCCGGGATCTATGGCTACACCTTC

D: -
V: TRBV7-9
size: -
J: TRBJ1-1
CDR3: CASSRDMGTEAFF
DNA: TGTGCCAGCAGCCGGGACATGGGTACTGAAGCTTTCTTT

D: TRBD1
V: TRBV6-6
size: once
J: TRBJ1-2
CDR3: CASSYPLRQGNYGYTF
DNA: TGTGCCAGCAGTTACCCCCTTCGACAGGGAAATTATGGCTACACCTTC

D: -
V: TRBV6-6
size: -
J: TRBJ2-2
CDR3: CASSFASRNTGELFF
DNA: TGTGCCAGCAGTTTCGCTAGCCGGAACACCGGGGAGCTGTTTTTT

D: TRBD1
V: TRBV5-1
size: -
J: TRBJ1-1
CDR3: CASSLETGTLNTEAFF
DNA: TGCGCCAGCAGCTTGGAGACAGGGACTTTGAACACTGAAGCTTTCTTT